This TCR beta chain stems from a study of blood T cell repertoires in COVID-19. The wider study: Sites across the United States, Italy and Spain contributed samples from acute and convalescent COVID-19.

This clone appeared a single time. Measured with immunoSEQ multiplex PCR; TCRdb has only the in-frame clones, and not every one. The table lists 150,000 to 200,000 clones, roughly 80% of them singletons. The trim removed 0 bases at V and 5 bases at J, leaving 12 bases unmatched. Per germline, CDR1 SGHVS and CDR2 FNYEAQ. The CDR3 sequence is 19 residues long. This TCR was recovered from a man in his 70s with active or convalescent COVID-19. The gene calls are TRBV7-6 and TRBJ2-1; TRBD2 matches at 11 bases. Specimen: peripheral blood. CDR3 bases: TGTGCCAGCAGCTTAGCCGCTAGCGGGAGGCCACCGAATGACAATGAGCAGTTCTTC. This gives the protein CASSLAASGRPPNDNEQFF.